These 18 T cell receptor beta chains were sequenced from one sample in a study of blood T cell repertoires in COVID-19. The data were produced by immunoSEQ multiplex PCR, yet TCRdb's version contains in-frame clones alone and is incomplete. This table holds roughly 250,000 clones, approximately 88% found once. Input material: PBMCs or T cells enriched from blood (not recorded which). Source of these receptors: a woman aged 40 to 50 who had been exposed to COVID-19.

This clone was seen more than once but under ten times. CDR3 nucleotide sequence: TGTGCCAGCAGCCAGGACAGATCCTACGAGCAGTACTTC. Its translation: CASSQDRSYEQYF. The chain joins TRBV5-4 to TRBJ2-7; weak D call: TRBD1 (6 bases). Per germline, CDR1 SGHNT and CDR2 YYREEE (reference sequence). The ends were cut back, 4 bases at V and 1 base at J, with 9 bases in the middle. This CDR3 region has 13 residues.

The chain carries TRBV7-2 and TRBJ1-1; TRBD1 is a possible D gene (6 bases). This CDR3 comprises 14 residues. Germline lookup yields CDR1 SGHTA and CDR2 FQGNSA. V lost 5 bases to trimming and J lost 3 bases, with 13 bases between them. This CDR3 is CASSKGGSHTEAFF. For the CDR3, the DNA is TGTGCCAGCAGCAAAGGGGGTTCTCACACTGAAGCTTTCTTT.

J is TRBJ1-2 and V is TRBV4-3; TRBD1 aligns across 7 bases. Germline lookup yields CDR1 LGHNA and CDR2 YSLEER. Losses at the gene ends were 2 bases for V and 6 bases for J; bases not matched to a gene: 3. The CDR3 sequence is 13 residues long. The CDR3 is CASSQRQGDGYTF. CDR3 DNA sequence: TGCGCCAGCAGCCAAAGGCAGGGGGATGGCTACACCTTC.

As regards this clone: In the same sample, other DNA sequences code for this CDR3. The rearrangement joins TRBV27 to TRBJ1-4; 9 bases line up with TRBD1. The CDR3 consists of 14 residues. Trimming removed 5 bases from V and 7 bases from J; junction bases left unmatched: 5. CDR1 and CDR2 (germline): MNHEY, SMNVEV (reference sequence). The CDR3 DNA reads as TGTGCCAGCAGTAGACAGGGGGGTGGTGAAAAACTGTTTTTT. Amino acid sequence: CASSRQGGGEKLFF. The whole variable domain, filled in from reference TRBV27 and TRBJ1-4, reads EAQVTQNPRYLITVTGKKLTVTCSQNMNHEYMSWYRQDPGLGLRQIYYSMNVEVTDKGDVPEGYKVSRKEKRNFPLILESPSPNQTSLYFCASSRQGGGEKLFFGSGTQLSVL.

The chain combines TRBV11-3 with TRBJ2-1, with TRBD2 matching 9 bases. V shed 5 bases, J shed 5 bases, and the junction held 7 bases outside the gene matches. This CDR3 comprises 15 residues. Looked up from germline, CDR1 is SGHNT and CDR2 is YENEEA. The DNA for the CDR3 is TGTGCCAGCAGCCCCCCTAGCGGGGTAGACAATGAGCAGTTCTTC. Amino acids: CASSPPSGVDNEQFF.

The CDR3 DNA reads TGCGCCAGCAGCCAGGACATACTAGCGGCAAACACCGGGGAGCTGTTTTTT. It translates to CASSQDILAANTGELFF. The genes are TRBV4-3 and TRBJ2-2, with 8 bases aligning to TRBD2. This CDR3 contains 17 residues. J lost 2 bases, V lost 3 bases, and 8 bases had no gene match. CDR1 is LGHNA and CDR2 is YSLEER in the germline V gene.

The V gene is TRBV2, the J gene TRBJ2-7; D ambiguous. The V gene's germline CDR1 is SNHLY and CDR2 FYNNEI. Trimming cost V 2 bases and J 7 bases, with 6 bases left between them. This CDR3 has 11 amino acids. CDR3 region: CASSESGEQYV. The CDR3 DNA is TGTGCCAGCAGTGAATCGGGTGAGCAGTACGTC.

J is TRBJ1-6 and V is TRBV12-3 or TRBV12-4; a possible D gene is TRBD1 (5 bases). V was shortened by 7 bases and J by 15 bases, with 16 bases between the two germline ends. The CDR3 length is 12 residues. This chain's CDR3 is CASKWDSSVLHF. For the CDR3, the DNA is TGTGCCAGCAAGTGGGACTCCTCGGTCCTCCACTTT.

This chain uses TRBV9 with TRBJ2-1; 8 positions match TRBD2. CDR1 and CDR2 from the germline V gene are SGDLS and YYNGEE. The CDR3 has 15 amino acids. The V gene end was trimmed by 0 bases and the J gene end by 9 bases; junction bases not matched to a gene: 8. CDR3 loop: CASSVGLAGLSEQFF. In DNA, the CDR3 is TGTGCCAGCAGCGTAGGGCTAGCGGGTCTCAGTGAGCAGTTCTTC.

The V and J genes are TRBV4-3 and TRBJ2-3; 9 nucleotides match TRBD2. Per germline, CDR1 LGHNA and CDR2 YSLEER. V was pared by 4 bases and J by 6 bases, with 11 bases of the junction left unmatched. This CDR3 has 16 residues. The CDR3 DNA follows: TGCGCCAGCAGCCCCGTATTAGCGGGAGAGTTGGATACGCAGTATTTT. This gives the protein CASSPVLAGELDTQYF.

The genes are TRBV7-2 and TRBJ1-2; TRBD1 agrees at 9 bases. The CDR3 runs 13 residues. Trimming cost V 5 bases and J 8 bases; bases outside gene matches: 6. The V gene's germline CDR1 is SGHTA and CDR2 FQGNSA. CDR3: CASSVDRGWGYTF. DNA for the CDR3: TGTGCCAGCAGCGTTGACAGGGGGTGGGGCTACACCTTC.

This clone was seen just once. This chain connects TRBV30 to TRBJ2-1, with TRBD2 identical over 10 bases. Looked up from germline, CDR1 is GTSNPN and CDR2 is SVGIG (reference sequence). The CDR3 contains 14 residues. J lost 0 bases, V lost 5 bases, and 1 base had no gene match. CDR3 amino acids: CAWGLAVSYNEQFF. For the CDR3, the DNA is TGTGCCTGGGGACTAGCGGTCTCCTACAATGAGCAGTTCTTC.

This chain connects TRBV7-9 to TRBJ1-2; TRBD1 might be the D (5 bases). Per germline, CDR1 SEHNR and CDR2 FQNEAQ (reference sequence). The CDR3 extends over 15 amino acids. V lost 4 bases and J 4 bases, leaving 16 bases between the germline ends. This CDR3 is CASSSPRGQGYGYTF. The DNA for the CDR3 is TGTGCCAGCAGCTCCCCCCGAGGACAAGGCTATGGCTACACCTTC.

The genes are TRBV5-4 and TRBJ1-2, with no clear D. Looked up from germline, CDR1 is SGHNT and CDR2 is YYREEE (reference sequence). Trimming stripped 7 bases from V and 2 bases from J, with 12 bases between. CDR3 length: 13 amino acids. In DNA form, the CDR3 reads TGTGCCAGCTTCACTCCTTCGAACTATGGCTACACCTTC. It yields the protein CASFTPSNYGYTF.

The chain has TRBV3-1 (or the pseudogene TRBV3-2) and TRBJ1-6; D may be TRBD1 (5 bases). Deletions cut 1 base from V and 8 bases from J, with 18 bases between. Germline CDR1 reads LGHDT; CDR2 reads YNNKEL (reference sequence). The CDR3 is made up of 17 amino acids. The CDR3 region is CASSQVGTGRPDSPLHF. The CDR3 nucleotides are TGTGCCAGCAGCCAAGTGGGAACAGGTCGCCCGGATTCACCCCTCCACTTT.

The chain combines TRBV6-5 with TRBJ2-1; no clear D. Germline V gene lookup returns CDR1 MNHEY and CDR2 SVGAGI. Trimming removed 6 bases at V and 2 bases at J, with 5 bases between. The CDR3 sequence is 12 residues long. CDR3 loop: CASRSPYNEQFF. The CDR3 nucleotides are TGTGCCAGCAGAAGCCCCTACAATGAGCAGTTCTTC.

The chain is built from TRBV19 and TRBJ2-1, with TRBD1 identical over 12 bases. V was clipped by 3 bases and J by 5 bases; unmatched bases: 8. Germline V CDR1 and CDR2: LNHDA, SQIVND (reference sequence). This CDR3 is built from 17 residues. This CDR3 reads CASSMRDRGLGNNEQFF. CDR3 nucleotides: TGTGCCAGTAGTATGAGGGACAGGGGGCTGGGAAACAATGAGCAGTTCTTC.

The chain carries TRBV4-1 and TRBJ2-7; D perhaps matches TRBD2 (5 bases). The CDR3 has 14 amino acids. Germline CDR1 and CDR2: MGHRA and YSYEKL. The ends were cut back, 7 bases at V and 1 base at J, with 14 bases in the middle. In nucleotides, the CDR3 is TGCGCCAGCACCCTAGATAGGACTTCCTACGAGCAGTACTTC. This sequence encodes CASTLDRTSYEQYF.